The clone carrying this T cell receptor (beta chain) was picked up many times. What it recognizes is unknown. The data derive from a study of tumor-infiltrating lymphocytes in primary liver carcinoma. Study in general: The study included patients who were men and women aged 30 to 69 years. Whole-study findings and limits: It was observed that only about 7.5-25% of the top clones appeared in every one of the five tumor regions.

From unsorted bulk tissue weighing roughly 17-31 mg, DNA and RNA were co-extracted. A primer in the constant region served to generate TCR beta cDNA from approximately 450 ng of total RNA. Three nested multiplex PCR rounds, a slightly modified ARM-PCR, produced the libraries for TCR beta. The first two PCR rounds used TRBV1-TRBV30 primers with a Cbeta primer, nine to ten cycles each. From the multiplex PCR reads, TCRdb called clonotypes with MiXCR, one entry per CDR3 protein. The repertoire consists of about 48,000 distinct CDR3 sequences, with around 79% occurring once and the leading ten covering approximately 30%. The V gene's germline CDR1 is MDHEN and CDR2 SYDVKM. CDR3 length: 13 residues. The germline V and J ends were trimmed by 6 bases and 4 bases, with 11 bases remaining between them.

Sequences were obtained from liver tumor tissue from sampling region 3. Subset described: tumor region T3, left-lateral pole. This TCR came from a man aged 35-49 years with primary liver carcinoma and hepatitis B virus infection. The V and J genes are TRBV28 and TRBJ2-3; D not resolved. This chain's CDR3 is CASSSLGADTQYF. The DNA of the CDR3 is TGTGCCAGCAGCTCCTTAGGAGCAGATACGCAGTATTTT. Variable domain in full (rest from reference TRBV28 and TRBJ2-3): DVKVTQSSRYLVKRTGEKVFLECVQDMDHENMFWYRQDPGLGLRLIYFSYDVKMKEKGDIPEGYSVSREKKERFSLILESASTNQTSMYLCASSSLGADTQYFGPGTRLTVL.